The entry below gives a single T cell receptor (beta chain) sequence along with its context. The V end lost 0 bases, the J end lost 0 bases, and 18 bases lay between the germline ends. The length of the CDR3 is 18 residues. The assay was immunoSEQ multiplex PCR, and TCRdb's table has in-frame clones only and misses some. Of fewer than 300,000 clones in the sample, 85% to 90% are singletons; the top ten hold 6.3%. These data are taken from a study of blood T cell repertoires in COVID-19. The chain couples TRBV23-1 to TRBJ2-7, with D possibly being TRBD1 (6 bases). TRBV23-1 is assigned to the ORF class and has an uncertain function. The source of this sequence is a woman in her 50s with COVID-19, enrolled during active disease. Sequenced input: peripheral blood. In DNA, the CDR3 is TGCGCCAGCAGTCAATCGAAGGGACAATCTTCGAGCTCCTACGAGCAGTACTTC. Its translation: CASSQSKGQSSSSYEQYF.